This T cell receptor beta chain was recorded in a study of blood T cell repertoires in COVID-19. The CDR3 spans 15 residues. Deletions cut 0 bases from V and 1 base from J, with 11 bases between. Original methodology: Quantification of nucleated cells was approximated via reference gene primer amplification. Assay: immunoSEQ multiplex PCR; the TCRdb copy retains only in-frame clones and omits some. V and J calls and clone size are given by that table; D and trimming were obtained from the DNA. The table includes some 180,000 clones, roughly 80% detected once. This chain uses TRBV5-3 with TRBJ2-7; D possibly corresponds to TRBD2 (6 bases). TRBV5-3 belongs to the ORF category, with a function that is uncertain. The receptor was derived from a woman aged 80 or over with acute or convalescent COVID-19. The material sequenced was peripheral blood. The CDR3 nucleotides are TGTGCCAGAAGCTTGGGGCGGGACCAGTCCTACGAGCAGTACTTC. Protein: CARSLGRDQSYEQYF.